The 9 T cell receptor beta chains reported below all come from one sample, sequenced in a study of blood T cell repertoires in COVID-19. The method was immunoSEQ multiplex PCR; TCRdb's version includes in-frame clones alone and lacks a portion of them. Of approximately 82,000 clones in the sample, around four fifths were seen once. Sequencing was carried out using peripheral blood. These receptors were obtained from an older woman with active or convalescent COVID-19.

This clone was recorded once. DNA for the CDR3: TGTGCCAGTACCACCCTCCACGGACAGGGAACTGAAGCTTTCTTT. Translation: CASTTLHGQGTEAFF. V gene TRBV19 combines with J gene TRBJ1-1; 8 nucleotides agree with TRBD1. This CDR3 has 15 residues. Germline V gives CDR1 LNHDA, CDR2 SQIVND (reference sequence). J lost 5 bases, V lost 7 bases, and 12 bases had no gene match.

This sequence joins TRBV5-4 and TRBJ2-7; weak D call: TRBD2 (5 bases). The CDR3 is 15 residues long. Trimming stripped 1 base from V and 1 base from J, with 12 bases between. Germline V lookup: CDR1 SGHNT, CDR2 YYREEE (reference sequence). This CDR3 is CASSLISRGSYEQYF. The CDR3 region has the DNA TGTGCCAGCAGCTTGATATCTAGAGGGTCCTACGAGCAGTACTTC.

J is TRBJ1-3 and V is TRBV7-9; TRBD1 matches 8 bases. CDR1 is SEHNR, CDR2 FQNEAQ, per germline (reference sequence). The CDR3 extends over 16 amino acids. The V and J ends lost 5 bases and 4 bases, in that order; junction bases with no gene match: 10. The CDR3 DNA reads TGTGCCAGCAGCCGAGGCGAGGACAGGGACGGAAACACCATATATTTT. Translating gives CASSRGEDRDGNTIYF.

This chain's CDR3 is CASSLFDRSYEQYF. DNA of the CDR3: TGCGCCAGCAGCTTGTTCGACAGATCCTACGAGCAGTACTTC. This chain joins TRBV5-1 and TRBJ2-7; tentatively, D is TRBD1 (5 bases). V lost 1 base to trimming and J lost 1 base, with 9 bases between them. Germline-derived CDR1 and CDR2 are SGHRS and YFSETQ. The CDR3 has 14 residues.

Written as DNA, the CDR3 is TGTGCCAGCGGGGGACAGGGGGCGTTGGGCTACACCTTC. Encoded protein: CASGGQGALGYTF. The chain has TRBV12-3 or TRBV12-4 and TRBJ1-2; 12 bases match TRBD1. CDR3 size: 13 residues. Trimming took 8 bases from V and 8 from J; bases not matched to a gene: 6.

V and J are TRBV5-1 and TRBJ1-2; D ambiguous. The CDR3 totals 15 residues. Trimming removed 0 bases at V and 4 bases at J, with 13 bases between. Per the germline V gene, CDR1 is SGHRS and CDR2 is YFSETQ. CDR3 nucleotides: TGCGCCAGCAGCTTGGCAGCGGGTGGCTCCTATGGCTACACCTTC. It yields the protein CASSLAAGGSYGYTF.

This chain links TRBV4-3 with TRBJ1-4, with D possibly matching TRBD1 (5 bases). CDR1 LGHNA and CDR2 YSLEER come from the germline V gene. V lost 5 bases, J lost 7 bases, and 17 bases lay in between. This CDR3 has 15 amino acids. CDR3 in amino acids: CASSSTGTYAEKLFF. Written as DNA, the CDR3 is TGCGCCAGCAGCTCTACCGGGACTTACGCTGAAAAACTGTTTTTT.

CDR3 region: CARRGGEDYGYTF. The CDR3 nucleotides read TGTGCCCGCCGAGGGGGAGAGGACTATGGCTACACCTTC. This sequence joins TRBV12-3 or TRBV12-4 and TRBJ1-2, with D tentatively TRBD1 (6 bases). Deletions cut 11 bases from V and 3 bases from J, with 16 bases between. The CDR3 is 13 residues long.

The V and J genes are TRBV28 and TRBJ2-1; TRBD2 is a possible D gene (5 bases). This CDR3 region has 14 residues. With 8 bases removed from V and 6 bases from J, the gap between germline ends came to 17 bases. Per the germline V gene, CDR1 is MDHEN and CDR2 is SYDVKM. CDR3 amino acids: CASEGPEGINEQFF. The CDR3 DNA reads TGTGCCAGCGAGGGTCCCGAGGGAATCAATGAGCAGTTCTTC. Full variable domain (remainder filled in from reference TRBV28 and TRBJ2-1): DVKVTQSSRYLVKRTGEKVFLECVQDMDHENMFWYRQDPGLGLRLIYFSYDVKMKEKGDIPEGYSVSREKKERFSLILESASTNQTSMYLCASEGPEGINEQFFGPGTRLTVL.